This entry lists 29 T cell receptor beta chains sequenced from one sample in a study of cytomegalovirus exposure and HLA in healthy donors. It was with 60 Vbeta and 13 Jbeta primers that the PCR ran. Repertoires were generated with immunoSEQ multiplex PCR, while TCRdb's copy carries only in-frame clones and drops some. The table records around 62,000 clones, over 75% of them present only once. The sample was PBMCs. These receptors came from a male donor in good health and CMV-seropositive.

The rearrangement joins TRBV2 to TRBJ2-7; D might be TRBD1 (6 bases). The germline CDR1 and CDR2 sequences are SNHLY and FYNNEI. This CDR3 is 13 amino acids long. V gave up 6 bases and J gave up 2 bases, with 11 bases separating them. The CDR3 reads CASRGDTTYEQYF. Written as DNA, the CDR3 is TGTGCCAGCAGGGGGGACACAACCTACGAGCAGTACTTC.

The DNA for the CDR3 is TGTGCCTGGAGCGTACAGGGATACGAGCAGTACTTC. Amino acid sequence: CAWSVQGYEQYF. The V and J genes are TRBV30 and TRBJ2-7, with D possibly matching TRBD1 (6 bases). Germline V lookup: CDR1 GTSNPN, CDR2 SVGIG (reference sequence). V lost 3 bases and J 4 bases, leaving 10 bases between the germline ends. CDR3 length: 12 residues.

About this clone: One junction end disagrees with the germline gene, perhaps due to a read error. The chain recombines TRBV4-2 with TRBJ1-1, with a weak D call TRBD1 (5 bases). The CDR3 has 11 residues. CDR1 and CDR2 (germline): LGHNA, YNFKEQ. This chain's CDR3 is CASSLGTGAFF. The CDR3 region has the DNA TGTGCCAGCAGCCTCGGGACTGGAGCTTTCTTT.

This clone was counted a single time. The chain uses TRBV7-3 and TRBJ2-1, with 15 bases fitting TRBD2. Germline V lookup: CDR1 SGHTA, CDR2 FQGTGA. V trimming: 2 bases; J trimming: 6 bases; junction bases outside the gene matches: 2. The CDR3 consists of 16 residues. The CDR3 spells CASSLGTSGGFNEQFF. As DNA, the CDR3 is TGTGCCAGCAGCTTAGGGACTAGCGGGGGGTTCAATGAGCAGTTCTTC. The full variable domain, its missing parts supplied by reference TRBV7-3 and TRBJ2-1, is GAGVSQTPSNKVTEKGKYVELRCDPISGHTALYWYRQSLGQGPEFLIYFQGTGAADDSGLPNDRFFAVRPEGSVSTLKIQRTERGDSAVYLCASSLGTSGGFNEQFFGPGTRLTVL.

The chain uses TRBV5-4 and TRBJ2-5; D may be TRBD2 (6 bases). V was cut by 0 bases and J by 1 base, with 16 bases left in between. The germline V gene encodes CDR1 SGHNT and CDR2 YYREEE (reference sequence). The CDR3 contains 17 residues. The CDR3 DNA reads TGTGCCAGCAGCTTGGAGTTGGCTAGCGCCCCCCAAGAGACCCAGTACTTC. This sequence encodes CASSLELASAPQETQYF.

The gene calls are TRBV6-1 and TRBJ2-7; D is unclear. In germline, CDR1 is MNHNS, CDR2 SASEGT. This CDR3 spans 13 amino acids. V was clipped by 1 base and J by 4 bases, with 8 bases between them. CDR3 region: CASSEDTEYEQYF. In nucleotides, the CDR3 is TGTGCCAGCAGTGAAGATACAGAATACGAGCAGTACTTC.

This clone was picked up a small number of times. The chain combines TRBV6-6 with TRBJ2-1, with unresolved D. CDR3 size: 14 residues. Per germline, CDR1 MNHNY and CDR2 SVGAGI (reference sequence). V lost 0 bases, J lost 6 bases, and 9 bases lay in between. The CDR3 is CASSYSGTSNEQFF. As DNA, the CDR3 is TGTGCCAGCAGTTACTCGGGCACGAGCAATGAGCAGTTCTTC.

This chain links TRBV16 with TRBJ1-6, with D tentatively TRBD1 (6 bases). Looked up from germline, CDR1 is KGHSY and CDR2 is FQNENV. Trimming shortened V by 7 bases and J by 4 bases, and 20 bases separated the two germline ends. This CDR3 contains 17 residues. CDR3: CASTSPDRKGYNSPLHF. CDR3 DNA sequence: TGTGCCAGCACCTCCCCCGACAGGAAGGGGTATAATTCACCCCTCCACTTT.

V is TRBV4-3 and J is TRBJ1-1; 8 bases map to TRBD1. Trimming cost V 0 bases and J 4 bases; bases outside gene matches: 13. Germline lookup yields CDR1 LGHNA and CDR2 YSLEER. The CDR3 contains 18 residues. CDR3 nucleotides: TGCGCCAGCAGCCAAGATCAGAACAGGGGGAGATTGTTCACTGAAGCTTTCTTT. Translation: CASSQDQNRGRLFTEAFF.

V usage is TRBV5-4 and J usage is TRBJ2-5; 13 bases align to TRBD2. With V trimmed by 4 bases and J by 1 base, 7 bases remained unmatched. CDR1 and CDR2 (germline): SGHNT, YYREEE (reference sequence). CDR3 size: 17 residues. The CDR3 coding sequence is TGTGCCAGCAGCGTCGGGACTAGCGGGGTGATCCAAGAGACCCAGTACTTC. Amino acid sequence: CASSVGTSGVIQETQYF.

The CDR3: CASTRSGTGNEKLFF. The DNA of the CDR3 is TGTGCCAGCACCCGATCCGGGACAGGGAATGAAAAACTGTTTTTT. The rearrangement joins TRBV27 to TRBJ1-4; 9 bases fit TRBD1. Unmatched junction bases numbered 8, after V lost 7 bases and J lost 5 bases. The CDR3 covers 15 residues. CDR1 and CDR2 (germline): MNHEY, SMNVEV (reference sequence).

The chain links TRBV7-9 to TRBJ2-1; 15 bases are shared with TRBD2. Trimming took 5 bases from V and 4 from J; bases not matched to a gene: 12. CDR3 size: 19 residues. The germline V gene encodes CDR1 SEHNR and CDR2 FQNEAQ (reference sequence). This CDR3 reads CASSTPRGTSGGPYNEQFF. DNA of the CDR3: TGTGCCAGCAGCACCCCACGGGGGACTAGCGGGGGGCCTTACAATGAGCAGTTCTTC.

This clone was counted once. The chain links TRBV19 to TRBJ1-6; D gene uncertain. This CDR3 has 14 residues. The V and J ends lost 5 bases and 6 bases respectively, with 11 bases between them. The germline CDR1 and CDR2 sequences are LNHDA and SQIVND (reference sequence). The CDR3 here is CASSVRDANSPLHF. The CDR3 DNA sequence: TGTGCCAGTAGTGTCCGGGATGCTAATTCACCCCTCCACTTT.

The rearrangement links TRBV10-3 to TRBJ1-2, with D hard to call. Germline V gives CDR1 ENHRY, CDR2 SYGVKD. Deletions cut 3 bases from V and 5 bases from J, with 4 bases between. The CDR3 loop spans 11 amino acids. The CDR3 loop reads CAISESYGYTF. CDR3 nucleotide sequence: TGTGCCATCAGTGAATCATATGGCTACACCTTC.

This clone was seen once. The chain joins TRBV5-4 to TRBJ2-7; perhaps TRBD2 as D (6 bases). The ends were cut back, 0 bases at V and 6 bases at J, with 10 bases in the middle. Germline CDR1 SGHNT, CDR2 YYREEE (reference sequence). The CDR3 is 13 amino acids. The CDR3 sequence: CASSLDPGGEQYF. The CDR3 DNA reads TGTGCCAGCAGCTTGGATCCCGGGGGCGAGCAGTACTTC.

The chain carries TRBV9 and TRBJ2-1, with D perhaps matching TRBD2 (7 bases). The CDR3 is 15 residues long. V was clipped by 3 bases and J by 4 bases, with 14 bases between them. Germline values: CDR1 SGDLS, CDR2 YYNGEE. The CDR3 loop reads CASSEDGGQYNEQFF. CDR3 nucleotides: TGTGCCAGCAGCGAGGACGGGGGGCAATACAATGAGCAGTTCTTC.

J is TRBJ2-5 and V is TRBV19; TRBD1 agrees at 7 bases. CDR1 and CDR2 (germline): LNHDA, SQIVND (reference sequence). This CDR3 region has 15 residues. V was clipped by 5 bases and J by 0 bases; unmatched bases: 6. In DNA, the CDR3 is TGTGCCAGTAGTGTCTACAGGGGCTACCAAGAGACCCAGTACTTC. Translating it yields CASSVYRGYQETQYF.

The rearrangement joins TRBV7-9 to TRBJ2-7, with a tentative D call TRBD2 (5 bases). There are 14 residues in the CDR3. Trimming took off 4 bases at V and 0 bases at J, with 10 bases between the two ends. Germline CDR1 SEHNR, CDR2 FQNEAQ (reference sequence). The CDR3: CASSSSSSSYEQYF. CDR3 in DNA: TGTGCCAGCAGCTCGTCTAGCAGCTCCTACGAGCAGTACTTC.

This chain uses TRBV5-1 with TRBJ1-1; 7 bases match TRBD1. The V segment lost 0 bases and the J segment 7 bases; nucleotides outside the gene matches: 9. This CDR3 comprises 15 residues. In germline, CDR1 is SGHRS, CDR2 YFSETQ. CDR3 sequence reads: CASSLGGTEIIEAFF. DNA for the CDR3: TGCGCCAGCAGCTTGGGCGGGACAGAAATTATTGAAGCTTTCTTT.

This chain connects TRBV30 to TRBJ2-5, with D possibly TRBD2 on 6 matching bases. This CDR3 is 16 amino acids long. Per germline, CDR1 GTSNPN and CDR2 SVGIG (reference sequence). V shed 2 bases and J shed 1 base, with 17 bases lying between them. CDR3 residues: CAWSLAAGLGQETQYF. Here the CDR3 DNA reads TGTGCCTGGAGTCTTGCGGCGGGGCTCGGCCAAGAGACCCAGTACTTC. The full variable domain, in which reference TRBV30 and TRBJ2-5 provide the parts outside the CDR3, is SQTIHQWPATLVQPVGSPLSLECTVEGTSNPNLYWYRQAAGRGLQLLFYSVGIGQISSEVPQNLSASRPQDRQFILSSKKLLLSDSGFYLCAWSLAAGLGQETQYFGPGTRLLVL.

This clone showed up just once. The CDR3 spells CASSLDGQNTEAFF. The CDR3 DNA follows: TGTGCCAGCAGCTTAGACGGACAGAACACTGAAGCTTTCTTT. This chain uses TRBV7-8 with TRBJ1-1; maybe TRBD1 (5 bases). V was clipped by 1 base and J by 1 base, with 7 bases between them. Germline CDR1 reads SGHVS; CDR2 reads FQNEAQ. This CDR3 is 14 amino acids long.

This chain uses TRBV9 with TRBJ1-1; 9 bases match TRBD1. Trimming removed 0 bases from V and 4 bases from J; junction bases left unmatched: 13. Germline CDR1 SGDLS, CDR2 YYNGEE. The CDR3 contains 18 residues. This chain's CDR3 is CASSVVGNARGQGTEAFF. CDR3 nucleotide sequence: TGTGCCAGCAGCGTAGTGGGGAATGCTAGGGGACAGGGCACTGAAGCTTTCTTT.

The chain couples TRBV6-6 to TRBJ1-2; D possibly corresponds to TRBD1 (6 bases). Germline assignment: CDR1 MNHNY and CDR2 SVGAGI (reference sequence). Trimming took off 6 bases at V and 6 bases at J, with 20 bases between the two ends. CDR3 length: 15 amino acids. The CDR3 sequence is CASSKPPGEKNGYTF. CDR3 DNA sequence: TGTGCCAGCAGCAAACCCCCAGGGGAAAAAAATGGCTACACCTTC.

V is TRBV7-3 and J is TRBJ2-2; 7 positions agree with TRBD1. Germline lookup yields CDR1 SGHTA and CDR2 FQGTGA. There are 15 residues in the CDR3. The J segment lost 6 bases and the V segment lost 6 bases, leaving 10 bases of the junction unmatched. This chain's CDR3 is CASSPDRELSGELFF. CDR3 DNA sequence: TGTGCCAGCAGTCCAGACAGGGAACTGTCCGGGGAGCTGTTTTTT.

The gene calls are TRBV29-1 and TRBJ2-7; 7 nucleotides agree with TRBD2. This CDR3 region has 11 residues. CDR1 and CDR2 (germline): SQVTM, ANQGSEA. With 6 bases clipped from V and 3 bases from J, the junction kept 2 bases outside the gene matches. The CDR3 spells CSVGGNYEQYF. Written as DNA, the CDR3 is TGCAGCGTCGGGGGGAACTACGAGCAGTACTTC.

This clone was detected only once. The chain employs TRBV27 and TRBJ1-2, with TRBD1 matching 8 bases. Germline loops: CDR1 MNHEY, CDR2 SMNVEV (reference sequence). Trimming cost V 5 bases and J 2 bases; bases outside gene matches: 10. The CDR3 has 16 amino acids. The CDR3 nucleotides are TGTGCCAGCAGTCACCTCGGGAACAGGGGGAACTATGGCTACACCTTC. Translation: CASSHLGNRGNYGYTF.

This chain joins TRBV7-6 and TRBJ2-1; D gene ambiguous. This CDR3 is 16 amino acids long. V gave up 1 base and J gave up 0 bases, with 10 bases separating them. Per germline, CDR1 SGHVS and CDR2 FNYEAQ. Here the CDR3 reads CASSLGDYSSYNEQFF. The CDR3 DNA sequence: TGTGCCAGCAGCTTAGGTGATTATAGCTCCTACAATGAGCAGTTCTTC.

The V gene is TRBV19, the J gene TRBJ2-3; 10 bases are a match to TRBD1. J lost 3 bases, V lost 5 bases, and 11 bases had no gene match. This CDR3 spans 17 amino acids. The germline V gene encodes CDR1 LNHDA and CDR2 SQIVND (reference sequence). CDR3 protein: CASSPRQGAKLTDTQYF. As DNA, the CDR3 is TGTGCCAGTAGTCCTCGACAGGGGGCAAAGTTGACAGATACGCAGTATTTT.

The gene calls are TRBV5-6 and TRBJ1-2, with TRBD1 matching over 8 bases. Trimming at V came to 2 bases and at J to 3 bases, leaving 9 bases not matched to a gene. The CDR3 sequence is 16 residues long. Germline V gene data show CDR1 as SGHDT and CDR2 as YYEEEE. CDR3 sequence: CASSFPGGDGDYGYTF. The DNA for the CDR3 is TGTGCCAGCAGCTTCCCAGGGGGCGATGGGGACTATGGCTACACCTTC.